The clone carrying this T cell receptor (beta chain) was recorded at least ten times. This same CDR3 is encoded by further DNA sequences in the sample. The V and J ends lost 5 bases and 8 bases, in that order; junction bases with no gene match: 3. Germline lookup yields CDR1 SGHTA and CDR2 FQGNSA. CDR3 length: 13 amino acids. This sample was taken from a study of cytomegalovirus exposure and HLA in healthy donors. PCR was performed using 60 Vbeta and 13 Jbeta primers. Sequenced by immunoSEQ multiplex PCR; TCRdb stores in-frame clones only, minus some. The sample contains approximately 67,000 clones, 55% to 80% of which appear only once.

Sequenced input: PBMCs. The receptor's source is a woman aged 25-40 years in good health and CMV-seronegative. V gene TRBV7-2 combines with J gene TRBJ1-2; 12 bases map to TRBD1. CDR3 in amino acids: CASSLGTGGGYTF. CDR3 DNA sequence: TGTGCCAGCAGCCTTGGGACAGGGGGCGGCTACACCTTC.